Following are 24 T cell receptor beta chains from one sample sequenced in a study of blood T cell repertoires in COVID-19. Clones were read by immunoSEQ multiplex PCR, and TCRdb kept only the in-frame ones, dropping some. Found here are around 250,000 clones, approximately 78% of them singletons; the top ten hold around 3.5%. The sequenced sample was peripheral blood. The receptor source for this set is a woman in her late teens or twenties with acute or convalescent COVID-19.

CDR3 DNA: TGTGCCAGCAGTTACTCACAGTGGACTGAAGCTTTCTTT. Translated, it gives CASSYSQWTEAFF. The V gene is TRBV6-5, the J gene TRBJ1-1, with D hard to call. Trimming took 0 bases from V and 5 from J, leaving 7 bases between them. The length of the CDR3 is 13 residues. From germline, CDR1 is MNHEY and CDR2 SVGAGI.

In its sample, this clone was seen once. J is TRBJ2-3 and V is TRBV2; 9 bases map to TRBD2. The CDR3 totals 15 residues. V lost 2 bases and J lost 3; bases outside the gene matches: 3. The germline gives CDR1 SNHLY, CDR2 FYNNEI. This CDR3 is CASSEQLAGTDTQYF. The CDR3 DNA follows: TGTGCCAGCAGTGAACAGCTAGCGGGAACAGATACGCAGTATTTT.

This clone was observed once. The gene calls are TRBV27 and TRBJ1-5; D ambiguous. The CDR3 runs 14 residues. Germline assignment: CDR1 MNHEY and CDR2 SMNVEV (reference sequence). The V gene lost 5 bases and the J gene lost 7 bases, with 15 bases spanning the gap. CDR3 nucleotides: TGTGCCAGCAGTATAAGTGGAGTGTCCCAGCCCCAGCATTTT. This translates into CASSISGVSQPQHF.

The rearrangement uses TRBV19 and TRBJ2-1; no clear D gene. Germline CDR1 is LNHDA and CDR2 is SQIVND (reference sequence). Trimming took 4 bases from V and 4 from J, leaving 5 bases between them. The CDR3 loop spans 12 amino acids. CDR3: CASSTRYNEQFF. DNA for the CDR3: TGTGCCAGTAGTACCAGGTACAATGAGCAGTTCTTC.

The rearrangement uses TRBV28 and TRBJ2-7, with D possibly being TRBD1 (5 bases). The V and J ends lost 6 bases and 0 bases respectively, with 18 bases between them. Germline CDR1 and CDR2: MDHEN and SYDVKM. This CDR3 has 16 amino acids. The DNA for the CDR3 is TGTGCCAGCAGACTACGTTTGGGGCTAAGCTCCTACGAGCAGTACTTC. Its protein is CASRLRLGLSSYEQYF. Full variable domain (rest looked up from reference TRBV28 and TRBJ2-7): DVKVTQSSRYLVKRTGEKVFLECVQDMDHENMFWYRQDPGLGLRLIYFSYDVKMKEKGDIPEGYSVSREKKERFSLILESASTNQTSMYLCASRLRLGLSSYEQYFGPGTRLTVT.

The chain is built from TRBV30 and TRBJ1-1; TRBD1 might be the D (6 bases). This CDR3 comprises 13 residues. Trimming cost V 2 bases and J 3 bases, with 10 bases left between them. The germline gives CDR1 GTSNPN, CDR2 SVGIG (reference sequence). CDR3: CAWSRGGYTEAFF. The CDR3, as DNA: TGTGCCTGGAGTAGGGGGGGGTACACTGAAGCTTTCTTT. Complete variable domain (other parts from reference TRBV30 and TRBJ1-1): SQTIHQWPATLVQPVGSPLSLECTVEGTSNPNLYWYRQAAGRGLQLLFYSVGIGQISSEVPQNLSASRPQDRQFILSSKKLLLSDSGFYLCAWSRGGYTEAFFGQGTRLTVV.

This clone was detected only a few times. The genes are TRBV9 and TRBJ2-1; 10 nucleotides agree with TRBD2. Germline trimming cut 0 bases from V and 2 bases from J; bases unmatched to any gene: 8. From germline, CDR1 is SGDLS and CDR2 YYNGEE. The CDR3 spans 18 residues. The CDR3 is CASSVDPSGSVTYNEQFF. In DNA form, the CDR3 reads TGTGCCAGCAGCGTAGATCCTAGCGGGAGTGTGACCTACAATGAGCAGTTCTTC.

This clone is a singleton in its sample. This chain joins TRBV27 and TRBJ1-1; maybe TRBD1 (5 bases). The germline V and J ends were trimmed by 5 bases and 1 base, with 14 bases remaining between them. The CDR3 is 15 amino acids. The germline V gene encodes CDR1 MNHEY and CDR2 SMNVEV (reference sequence). The CDR3 coding sequence is TGTGCCAGCAGTCCCACACCGACAGAGAACACTGAAGCTTTCTTT. This codes for CASSPTPTENTEAFF.

V is TRBV30 and J is TRBJ1-6; TRBD1 agrees at 9 bases. The germline V gene has CDR1 GTSNPN and CDR2 SVGIG (reference sequence). There are 13 residues in the CDR3. V dropped 7 bases and J dropped 10; count of bases not matched to a gene: 8. CDR3 sequence (DNA): TGTGCCTACGGGACAGGGTCTAGGTCACCCCTCCACTTT. This sequence encodes CAYGTGSRSPLHF.

V gene TRBV18 combines with J gene TRBJ2-5; possibly TRBD1 for D (6 bases). The CDR3 spans 14 residues. Germline CDR1 reads KGHSH; CDR2 reads LQKENI. Trimming shortened V by 3 bases and J by 3 bases, and 11 bases separated the two germline ends. This CDR3 reads CASSPPTGEETQYF. Written as DNA, the CDR3 is TGTGCCAGCTCACCCCCGACAGGAGAAGAGACCCAGTACTTC.

This sequence joins TRBV7-2 and TRBJ2-7; 7 bases agree with TRBD2. Germline V gives CDR1 SGHTA, CDR2 FQGNSA. The CDR3 has 15 residues. The junction had 11 bases not matched to a gene; V was cut back by 5 bases and J by 4 bases. The CDR3 sequence is CASSPFTGGRYEQYF. As DNA, the CDR3 is TGTGCCAGCAGCCCCTTTACTGGCGGGAGATACGAGCAGTACTTC. The entire variable domain, with the rest obtained from reference TRBV7-2 and TRBJ2-7, is as follows: GAGVSQSPSNKVTEKGKDVELRCDPISGHTALYWYRQSLGQGLEFLIYFQGNSAPDKSGLPSDRFSAERTGGSVSTLTIQRTQQEDSAVYLCASSPFTGGRYEQYFGPGTRLTVT.

This clone was observed a handful of times. CDR3 bases: TGCGCCAGCAGCATAGCGGCGAGACAAGAGACCCAGTACTTC. Translating it yields CASSIAARQETQYF. The J gene is TRBJ2-5, the V gene TRBV5-1, with a weak D call TRBD2 (6 bases). V gave up 4 bases and J gave up 2 bases, with 12 bases separating them. The CDR3 loop spans 14 amino acids. Germline V lookup: CDR1 SGHRS, CDR2 YFSETQ.

This chain joins TRBV5-1 and TRBJ2-3; weak D call: TRBD2 (6 bases). This CDR3 region has 15 residues. Trimming took 0 bases from V and 2 from J, leaving 10 bases between them. The germline V gene has CDR1 SGHRS and CDR2 YFSETQ. The CDR3 is CASSLAGVDTDTQYF. The CDR3, as DNA: TGCGCCAGCAGCTTGGCGGGGGTCGACACAGATACGCAGTATTTT.

This clone was detected only once. The chain carries TRBV11-3 and TRBJ2-7; perhaps TRBD1 as D (5 bases). CDR1 is SGHNT, CDR2 YENEEA, per germline. This CDR3 spans 13 amino acids. V lost 5 bases, J lost 9 bases, and 17 bases lay in between. CDR3 coding DNA: TGTGCCAGCAGCCCCCCCGGACATTGGATGCAGTACTTC. This translates into CASSPPGHWMQYF.

This chain connects TRBV7-9 to TRBJ2-7, with 10 bases identical to TRBD1. J gave up 7 bases and V 3 bases, and 6 bases lay outside the gene matches. This CDR3 contains 14 residues. CDR1 and CDR2 from the germline V gene are SEHNR and FQNEAQ (reference sequence). DNA of the CDR3: TGTGCCAGCAGCTTGGGGACAGGGGCGTGGGAGCAGTACTTC. This translates into CASSLGTGAWEQYF. Combining the CDR3 with reference TRBV7-9 and TRBJ2-7 gives the whole variable domain DTGVSQNPRHKITKRGQNVTFRCDPISEHNRLYWYRQTLGQGPEFLTYFQNEAQLEKSRLLSDRFSAERPKGSFSTLEIQRTEQGDSAMYLCASSLGTGAWEQYFGPGTRLTVT.

The CDR3 DNA follows: TGTGCCAGTAGCCCAGCGGTCTTAAATTCACCCCTCCACTTT. Translating it yields CASSPAVLNSPLHF. The V and J genes are TRBV19 and TRBJ1-6; D remains unclear. This CDR3 has 14 residues. V was pared by 6 bases and J by 7 bases, with 13 bases between. Germline CDR1 LNHDA, CDR2 SQIVND (reference sequence).

The V gene is TRBV29-1, the J gene TRBJ1-2; tentative D call: TRBD1 (6 bases). The V gene's germline CDR1 is SQVTM and CDR2 ANQGSEA. This CDR3 region has 13 residues. V lost 0 bases and J 1 base, leaving 6 bases between the germline ends. CDR3 residues: CSVEDRGNYGYTF. The CDR3 DNA reads as TGCAGCGTTGAAGACAGGGGTAACTATGGCTACACCTTC.

The gene calls are TRBV27 and TRBJ2-1; 9 nucleotides align to TRBD1. The junction had 10 bases not matched to a gene; V was cut back by 5 bases and J by 8 bases. This CDR3 is built from 15 residues. Per the germline V gene, CDR1 is MNHEY and CDR2 is SMNVEV (reference sequence). This chain's CDR3 is CASSAPGTGFDEQFF. In DNA form, the CDR3 reads TGTGCCAGCAGTGCCCCCGGGACAGGGTTCGATGAGCAGTTCTTC.

J is TRBJ1-5 and V is TRBV7-9, with D uncertain. Germline lookup yields CDR1 SEHNR and CDR2 FQNEAQ (reference sequence). V gave up 1 base and J gave up 1 base, with 8 bases separating them. The CDR3 covers 15 residues. Here the CDR3 reads CASSLGSESNQPQHF. The CDR3 DNA is TGTGCCAGCAGCTTAGGATCGGAGAGCAATCAGCCCCAGCATTTT.

The rearrangement uses TRBV25-1 and TRBJ1-2; D might be TRBD1 (6 bases). CDR1 is MGHDK and CDR2 is SYGVNS in the germline V gene. The V gene lost 1 base and the J gene lost 4 bases, with 16 bases spanning the gap. The CDR3 has 16 residues. CDR3 loop: CASSESGAVDVYGYTF. The CDR3, as DNA: TGTGCCAGCAGTGAATCAGGGGCAGTGGACGTCTATGGCTACACCTTC.

The chain carries TRBV27 and TRBJ2-7; 8 positions agree with TRBD2. Unmatched junction bases numbered 9, after V lost 6 bases and J lost 2 bases. The length of the CDR3 is 15 residues. CDR1 and CDR2 (germline): MNHEY, SMNVEV (reference sequence). The chain's CDR3 is CASSPIWREAYEQYF. Here the CDR3 DNA reads TGTGCCAGCAGCCCAATTTGGCGGGAGGCCTACGAGCAGTACTTC.

The genes are TRBV19 and TRBJ2-1; 10 bases are a match to TRBD2. Germline trimming cut 3 bases from V and 3 bases from J; bases unmatched to any gene: 5. CDR1 and CDR2 (germline): LNHDA, SQIVND (reference sequence). The CDR3 sequence is 16 residues long. In nucleotides, the CDR3 is TGTGCCAGTAGTATGACCTTAGCGGGAGGCTACAATGAGCAGTTCTTC. Encoded protein: CASSMTLAGGYNEQFF.

The chain couples TRBV14 to TRBJ2-3; 11 bases are a match to TRBD2. V trimming: 4 bases; J trimming: 0 bases; junction bases outside the gene matches: 6. The germline V gene encodes CDR1 SGHDN and CDR2 FVKESK. CDR3 length: 17 amino acids. Here the CDR3 reads CASSPRLAGSSTDTQYF. Written as DNA, the CDR3 is TGTGCCAGCAGCCCACGACTAGCGGGATCTAGCACAGATACGCAGTATTTT.

The table lists this clone with a count of one. J is TRBJ1-2 and V is TRBV6-6, with D possibly matching TRBD1 (5 bases). Germline loops: CDR1 MNHNY, CDR2 SVGAGI (reference sequence). There are 16 residues in the CDR3. With 7 bases removed from V and 2 bases from J, the gap between germline ends came to 20 bases. CDR3 in DNA: TGTGCCAGCAAGGGGTTCGCCCGTGCAGGGAACTATGGCTACACCTTC. This gives the protein CASKGFARAGNYGYTF.